This TCR beta chain was captured in a study of blood T cell repertoires in COVID-19. The CDR3 is 11 residues long. V was clipped by 7 bases and J by 3 bases, with 8 bases between them. Germline CDR1 SGDLS, CDR2 YYNGEE. Authors' data handling: Amplification of reference gene primers was used by the study to estimate nucleated cell counts. Measured with immunoSEQ multiplex PCR; TCRdb has only the in-frame clones, and not every one. The DNA gave D and trimming, while V, J and clone size come from that table. The data contain 200,000 or so clones, roughly 80% of them singletons. Material: peripheral blood. This TCR was recovered from a human donor in a cohort sampled during active COVID-19. The chain employs TRBV9 and TRBJ2-7; TRBD2 is a possible D gene (6 bases). In nucleotides, the CDR3 is TGTGCCAGCGGGACTTTCTACGAGCAGTACTTC. Its translation is CASGTFYEQYF.